This entry lists 14 T cell receptor beta chains sequenced from one sample in a study of blood T cell repertoires in COVID-19. Profiling relied on immunoSEQ multiplex PCR, and the TCRdb table lists in-frame clones only, not all of them. The sample records around 200,000 clones, around 85% being singletons. Material: PBMCs or T cells enriched from blood (not recorded which). All receptors derive from a woman between 50 and 59 years old in a cohort exposed to, infected with or recovered from COVID-19 (not recorded which).

The rearrangement joins TRBV6-6 to TRBJ1-5; D is possibly TRBD1 (5 bases). The CDR3 has 14 residues. Trimming cost V 5 bases and J 0 bases, with 8 bases left between them. Germline loops: CDR1 MNHNY, CDR2 SVGAGI (reference sequence). CDR3 sequence: CASSPTVSNQPQHF. The DNA of the CDR3 is TGTGCCAGCAGTCCGACAGTTAGCAATCAGCCCCAGCATTTT.

V gene TRBV4-1 combines with J gene TRBJ2-3, with D maybe TRBD1 (5 bases). V lost 4 bases to trimming and J lost 6 bases, with 14 bases between them. The CDR3 totals 14 residues. Per germline, CDR1 MGHRA and CDR2 YSYEKL. CDR3 DNA sequence: TGCGCCAGCAGCCCCAACAGGAATGAGGATACGCAGTATTTT. This codes for CASSPNRNEDTQYF.

J is TRBJ1-2 and V is TRBV7-2; D call uncertain. Germline V CDR1 and CDR2: SGHTA, FQGNSA. V gave up 0 bases and J gave up 7 bases, with 12 bases separating them. The CDR3 runs to 14 residues. CDR3 nucleotides: TGTGCCAGCAGCTTAGCGGCCATCGTTGGTGGCTACACCTTC. Translating it yields CASSLAAIVGGYTF.

The V call is TRBV4-2, the J call TRBJ1-2; unclear D gene. The ends were cut back, 1 base at V and 4 bases at J, with 10 bases in the middle. Germline CDR1 LGHNA, CDR2 YNFKEQ. The CDR3 spans 14 residues. The CDR3 loop is CASSQGGSLYGYTF. In DNA form, the CDR3 reads TGTGCCAGCAGCCAAGGAGGCAGTCTCTATGGCTACACCTTC.

The J gene is TRBJ1-2, the V gene TRBV4-1; 7 bases are a match to TRBD1. Germline loops: CDR1 MGHRA, CDR2 YSYEKL. The J segment lost 6 bases and the V segment lost 1 base, leaving 14 bases of the junction unmatched. The CDR3 has 17 residues. The CDR3 loop is CASSQGTPGQSADGYTF. CDR3 nucleotide sequence: TGCGCCAGCAGCCAAGGTACTCCGGGACAGTCAGCGGATGGCTACACCTTC.

The V gene is TRBV5-1, the J gene TRBJ2-4, with 7 nucleotides matching TRBD1. J lost 3 bases, V lost 4 bases, and 10 bases had no gene match. The V gene's germline CDR1 is SGHRS and CDR2 YFSETQ. The CDR3 contains 16 residues. The CDR3: CASSGVTGMGKNIQYF. In nucleotides, the CDR3 is TGCGCCAGCAGCGGAGTGACAGGGATGGGCAAAAACATTCAGTACTTC.

The chain employs TRBV6-5 and TRBJ2-1; 11 positions agree with TRBD2. J lost 2 bases, V lost 6 bases, and 3 bases had no gene match. The CDR3 consists of 15 residues. CDR1 MNHEY and CDR2 SVGAGI come from the germline V gene. CDR3 amino acids: CASSRGLAAYNEQFF. The DNA for the CDR3 is TGTGCCAGCAGCCGGGGACTAGCGGCCTACAATGAGCAGTTCTTC.

The chain uses TRBV4-3 and TRBJ2-3, with TRBD2 as a possible D gene (6 bases). V was trimmed by 3 bases and J by 2 bases, leaving 12 bases between them. This CDR3 contains 15 residues. Germline V gene data show CDR1 as LGHNA and CDR2 as YSLEER. In nucleotides, the CDR3 is TGCGCCAGCAGCCAGGGACGGACTACCACAGATACGCAGTATTTT. Translating it yields CASSQGRTTTDTQYF.

About this clone: At the DNA level, this CDR3 is encoded by other sequences in the same sample as well. V gene TRBV18 combines with J gene TRBJ1-5; D remains unclear. CDR3 length equals 13 residues. Trimming stripped 3 bases from V and 2 bases from J, with 5 bases between. Germline CDR1 is KGHSH and CDR2 is LQKENI. CDR3 residues: CASSPGGNQPQHF. The CDR3 nucleotides read TGTGCCAGCTCACCGGGCGGCAATCAGCCCCAGCATTTT.

The V gene is TRBV5-4, the J gene TRBJ1-2; no definite D call. Trimming stripped 0 bases from V and 0 bases from J, with 12 bases between. This CDR3 has 16 residues. The germline CDR1 and CDR2 sequences are SGHNT and YYREEE (reference sequence). CDR3 sequence reads: CASSLASDTANYGYTF. For the CDR3, the DNA is TGTGCCAGCAGCTTGGCCTCCGACACAGCTAACTATGGCTACACCTTC.

V and J are TRBV7-2 and TRBJ1-5; 7 bases align to TRBD1. V was clipped by 8 bases and J by 3 bases; unmatched bases: 10. This CDR3 is 15 amino acids long. CDR1 and CDR2 from the germline V gene are SGHTA and FQGNSA. CDR3 sequence (DNA): TGTGCCAGCGCCTACACAGGGGTCAACAATCAGCCCCAGCATTTT. This encodes CASAYTGVNNQPQHF.

V is TRBV5-1 and J is TRBJ2-1, with TRBD1 matching 7 bases. Germline trimming cut 4 bases from V and 5 bases from J; bases unmatched to any gene: 3. This CDR3 spans 13 amino acids. Looked up from germline, CDR1 is SGHRS and CDR2 is YFSETQ. The CDR3 sequence is CASSRDRHNEQFF. Here the CDR3 DNA reads TGCGCCAGCAGCAGGGACAGACACAATGAGCAGTTCTTC.

The chain links TRBV19 to TRBJ2-7; D unresolved. CDR1 is LNHDA and CDR2 is SQIVND in the germline V gene (reference sequence). Trimming cost V 6 bases and J 8 bases, with 20 bases left between them. This CDR3 spans 14 amino acids. The CDR3 nucleotides read TGTGCCAGTAGGCCCAGAGGCAGCCTTTTAAAGCAGTACTTC. This codes for CASRPRGSLLKQYF.

This clone has just one count. The chain combines TRBV2 with TRBJ1-2; TRBD1 agrees at 10 bases. Germline lookup yields CDR1 SNHLY and CDR2 FYNNEI. The CDR3 runs to 14 residues. Germline trimming cut 6 bases from V and 6 bases from J; bases unmatched to any gene: 7. The DNA of the CDR3 is TGTGCCAGCAGAGCAGACAGGGGGCATAATGGCTACACCTTC. As protein: CASRADRGHNGYTF.